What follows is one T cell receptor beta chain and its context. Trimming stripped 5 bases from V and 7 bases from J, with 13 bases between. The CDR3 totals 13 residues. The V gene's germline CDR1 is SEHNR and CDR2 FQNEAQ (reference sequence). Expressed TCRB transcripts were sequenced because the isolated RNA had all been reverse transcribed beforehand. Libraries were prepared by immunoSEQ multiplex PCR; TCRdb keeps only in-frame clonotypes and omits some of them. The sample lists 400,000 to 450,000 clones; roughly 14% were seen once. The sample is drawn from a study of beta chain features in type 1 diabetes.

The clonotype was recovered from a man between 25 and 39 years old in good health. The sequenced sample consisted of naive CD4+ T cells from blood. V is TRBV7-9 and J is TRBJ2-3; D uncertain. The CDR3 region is CASSAALGNTQYF. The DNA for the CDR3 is TGTGCCAGCAGCGCGGCCCTTGGGAATACGCAGTATTTT.